This TCR beta chain was recorded in a study of T-cell memory formation after mild COVID-19. Study-level findings and limits: Cross-reactive memory seemingly joined, as some responding clones were found in pre-infection memory. Clones that got smaller from day 15 to 85 had even CD4/CD8, while clones growing later tipped toward CD4+.

TCRdb reprocessed the 5' RACE reads with MiXCR, giving one entry per CDR3 protein. The sample yields about 560,000 distinct CDR3 sequences, about 20% seen once. Concerning this clonotype: Its antigen is unknown.

From germline, CDR1 is SGHRS and CDR2 YFSETQ. The CDR3 has 15 amino acids. The J segment lost 2 bases and the V segment lost 4 bases, leaving 3 bases of the junction unmatched. The receptor comes from an adult woman who had mild COVID-19 (a few samples of this study predate the infection). Cell type and time point are not known. Source material: PBMCs or a T cell subset sorted from them (not recorded which). The chain combines TRBV5-1 with TRBJ2-1; TRBD2 aligns across 10 bases. This CDR3 is CASSKGTSAYNEQFF. DNA of the CDR3: TGCGCCAGCAGCAAAGGGACTAGCGCCTACAATGAGCAGTTCTTC.